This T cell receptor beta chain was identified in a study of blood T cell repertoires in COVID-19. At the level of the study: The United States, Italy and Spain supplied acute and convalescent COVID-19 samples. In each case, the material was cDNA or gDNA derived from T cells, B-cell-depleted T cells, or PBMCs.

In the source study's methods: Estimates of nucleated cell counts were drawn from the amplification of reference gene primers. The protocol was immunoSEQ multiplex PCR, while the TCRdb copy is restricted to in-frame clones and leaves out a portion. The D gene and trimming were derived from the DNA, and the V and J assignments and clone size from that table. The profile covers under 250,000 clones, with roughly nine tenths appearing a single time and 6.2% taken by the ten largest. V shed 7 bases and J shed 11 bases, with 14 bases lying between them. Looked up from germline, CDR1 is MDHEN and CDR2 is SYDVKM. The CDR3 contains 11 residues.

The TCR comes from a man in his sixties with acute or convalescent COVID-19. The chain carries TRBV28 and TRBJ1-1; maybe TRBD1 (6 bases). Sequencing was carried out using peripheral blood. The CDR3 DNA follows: TGTGCCAGCATCACACAGGGATTTGCTTTCTTT. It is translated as CASITQGFAFF.